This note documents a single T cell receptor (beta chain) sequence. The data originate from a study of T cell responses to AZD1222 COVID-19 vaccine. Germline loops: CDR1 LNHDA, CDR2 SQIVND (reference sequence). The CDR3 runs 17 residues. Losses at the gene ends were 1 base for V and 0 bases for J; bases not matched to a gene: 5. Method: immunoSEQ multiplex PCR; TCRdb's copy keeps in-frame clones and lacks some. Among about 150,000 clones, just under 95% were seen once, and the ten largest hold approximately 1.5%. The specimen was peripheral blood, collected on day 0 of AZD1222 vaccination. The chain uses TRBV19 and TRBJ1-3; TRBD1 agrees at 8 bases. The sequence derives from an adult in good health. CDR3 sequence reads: CASSIGPQGGSGNTIYF. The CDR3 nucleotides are TGTGCCAGTAGTATAGGCCCACAGGGGGGCTCTGGAAACACCATATATTTT. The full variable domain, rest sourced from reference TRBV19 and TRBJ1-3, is DGGITQSPKYLFRKEGQNVTLSCEQNLNHDAMYWYRQDPGQGLRLIYYSQIVNDFQKGDIAEGYSVSREKKESFPLTVTSAQKNPTAFYLCASSIGPQGGSGNTIYFGEGSWLTVV.